These 20 T cell receptor beta chains were sequenced from one sample in a study of blood T cell repertoires in COVID-19. Clones were sequenced by immunoSEQ multiplex PCR, and TCRdb holds only the in-frame ones, with some missing. Among around 300,000 clones, roughly nine tenths were seen once, and the ten largest hold about 9.4%. Sequenced input: PBMCs or T cells enriched from blood (not recorded which). All receptors derive from a woman under 40 who had recovered from COVID-19.

Details on this clone: Distinct nucleotide sequences in the sample also encode this CDR3. The rearrangement uses TRBV9 and TRBJ2-1; TRBD1 aligns across 7 bases. The CDR3 is 14 amino acids. Germline V gene data show CDR1 as SGDLS and CDR2 as YYNGEE. Trimming cost V 4 bases and J 4 bases; bases outside gene matches: 5. The CDR3 spells CASSRTGLYNEQFF. The CDR3 DNA reads TGTGCCAGCAGCAGGACAGGTCTATACAATGAGCAGTTCTTC.

This sequence joins TRBV6-6 and TRBJ1-6; 7 nucleotides match TRBD1. Germline V gene sequence: CDR1 MNHNY, CDR2 SVGAGI (reference sequence). V shed 10 bases, J shed 10 bases, and the junction held 7 bases outside the gene matches. The CDR3 is 12 residues long. The CDR3 DNA is TGTGCCAACGGACAGGCAGGGTCACCCCTCCACTTT. Its protein is CANGQAGSPLHF.

This chain uses TRBV6-2 or TRBV6-3 with TRBJ2-7; 9 bases map to TRBD2. CDR1 MNHEY and CDR2 SVGEGT come from the germline V gene. CDR3 length equals 16 residues. J lost 2 bases, V lost 5 bases, and 10 bases had no gene match. The CDR3 nucleotides read TGTGCCAGCAGTCGTACCCGACTAGCGGCCCCCTACGAGCAGTACTTC. Translating gives CASSRTRLAAPYEQYF.

The chain recombines TRBV6-4 with TRBJ2-1; no firm D call. The CDR3 length is 15 residues. V lost 2 bases to trimming and J lost 0 bases, with 8 bases between them. The V gene's germline CDR1 is MRHNA and CDR2 SNTAGT. The CDR3 loop reads CASSDEADSYNEQFF. The CDR3 nucleotides read TGTGCCAGCAGTGACGAGGCGGACTCCTACAATGAGCAGTTCTTC.

This clone appeared a few times. Compared with germline, one end of the junction differs, possibly owing to a read error. The chain combines TRBV5-1 with TRBJ1-3, with unresolved D. The CDR3 has 14 residues. CDR1 is SGHRS, CDR2 YFSETQ, per germline. This CDR3 reads CASTLTPSGNTIYF. In nucleotides, the CDR3 is TGCGCCAGCACCTTGACTCCCTCTGGAAACACCATATATTTT.

V is TRBV13 and J is TRBJ2-3; TRBD2 is a possible D gene (5 bases). This CDR3 has 14 residues. Germline values: CDR1 PRHDT, CDR2 FYEKMQ (reference sequence). V was pared by 3 bases and J by 4 bases, with 11 bases between. CDR3 sequence (DNA): TGTGCCAGCAGCTTTGTTAGCGTGGCAGATACGCAGTATTTT. This codes for CASSFVSVADTQYF.

J is TRBJ1-2 and V is TRBV27, with D possibly matching TRBD1 (6 bases). The germline CDR1 and CDR2 sequences are MNHEY and SMNVEV (reference sequence). This CDR3 has 15 residues. The ends were cut back, 8 bases at V and 4 bases at J, with 20 bases in the middle. CDR3 coding DNA: TGTGCCAGCTCCCGCAGCAGGGGAAGCCGCTATGGCTACACCTTC. Protein sequence: CASSRSRGSRYGYTF.

About this clone: The junction departs from germline at one end; a sequencing error may be responsible. V is TRBV19 and J is TRBJ1-1; D may be TRBD1 (6 bases). The germline gives CDR1 LNHDA, CDR2 SQIVND (reference sequence). The CDR3 covers 14 residues. The CDR3 is CASSLEQGATEAFF. The CDR3 DNA follows: TGTGCCAGTAGTTTAGAACAGGGCGCAACTGAAGCTTTCTTT.

This chain connects TRBV7-3 to TRBJ1-6, with D possibly being TRBD1 (5 bases). Germline CDR1 is SGHTA and CDR2 is FQGTGA. Deletions cut 3 bases from V and 8 bases from J, with 11 bases between. This CDR3 has 14 residues. The DNA for the CDR3 is TGTGCCAGCAGCTTGCGGGGCATGGATTCACCCCTCCACTTT. Its protein is CASSLRGMDSPLHF. Filled out from reference TRBV7-3 and TRBJ1-6, the complete variable domain reads GAGVSQTPSNKVTEKGKYVELRCDPISGHTALYWYRQSLGQGPEFLIYFQGTGAADDSGLPNDRFFAVRPEGSVSTLKIQRTERGDSAVYLCASSLRGMDSPLHFGNGTRLTVT.

This clone was seen once. V is TRBV5-1 and J is TRBJ2-5; the D gene is possibly TRBD2 (7 bases). Trimming stripped 7 bases from V and 5 bases from J, with 18 bases between. The CDR3 covers 14 residues. CDR1 and CDR2 from the germline V gene are SGHRS and YFSETQ. DNA of the CDR3: TGCGCCAGCGCCGTGGGGGGGGCAGCGGAGACCCAGTACTTC. Translating it yields CASAVGGAAETQYF. Full variable domain (remainder filled in from reference TRBV5-1 and TRBJ2-5): KAGVTQTPRYLIKTRGQQVTLSCSPISGHRSVSWYQQTPGQGLQFLFEYFSETQRNKGNFPGRFSGRQFSNSRSEMNVSTLELGDSALYLCASAVGGAAETQYFGPGTRLLVL.

This clone was observed a handful of times. The chain couples TRBV9 to TRBJ1-3; tentative D call: TRBD1 (6 bases). The V gene's germline CDR1 is SGDLS and CDR2 YYNGEE. Trimming shortened V by 4 bases and J by 7 bases, and 15 bases separated the two germline ends. This CDR3 has 14 residues. CDR3 loop: CASSQGQLGNTIYF. The CDR3 DNA reads as TGTGCCAGCAGCCAAGGACAGCTCGGGAACACCATATATTTT. Filled out from reference TRBV9 and TRBJ1-3, the complete variable domain reads DSGVTQTPKHLITATGQRVTLRCSPRSGDLSVYWYQQSLDQGLQFLIQYYNGEERAKGNILERFSAQQFPDLHSELNLSSLELGDSALYFCASSQGQLGNTIYFGEGSWLTVV.

This sequence joins TRBV10-3 and TRBJ1-6, with TRBD1 identical over 7 bases. CDR1 is ENHRY, CDR2 SYGVKD, per germline. The CDR3 is 15 residues long. Trimming took 6 bases from V and 4 from J; bases not matched to a gene: 6. As DNA, the CDR3 is TGTGCCATCAGCGAACAGGGGCCATATAATTCACCCCTCCACTTT. Protein product: CAISEQGPYNSPLHF.

This clone was found a few times. The chain links TRBV6-5 to TRBJ1-3; D perhaps matches TRBD1 (5 bases). The CDR3 runs 13 residues. V lost 10 bases and J 0 bases, leaving 10 bases between the germline ends. CDR1 and CDR2 (germline): MNHEY, SVGAGI. For the CDR3, the DNA is TGTGCCAACTCAGACAGCTCTGGAAACACCATATATTTT. It specifies CANSDSSGNTIYF.

As to this clone: The junction does not match germline at one end; this may be a read error. The CDR3 region is CASSFGGEQRLETQYF. In nucleotides, the CDR3 is TGTGCTAGCAGCTTCGGGGGAGAACAGCGGCTGGAGACCCAGTACTTC. J is TRBJ2-5 and V is TRBV7-7; tentatively, D is TRBD2 (6 bases). The V gene's germline CDR1 is SSHAT and CDR2 FNYEAQ (reference sequence). The CDR3 consists of 16 residues.

The chain couples TRBV2 to TRBJ2-7; a possible D gene is TRBD2 (6 bases). The CDR3 consists of 14 residues. Germline V gives CDR1 SNHLY, CDR2 FYNNEI. With 7 bases removed from V and 6 bases from J, the gap between germline ends came to 19 bases. CDR3 in amino acids: CASTGGKIGPEQYF. The CDR3 DNA reads TGTGCCAGCACCGGCGGGAAAATCGGGCCCGAGCAGTACTTC. The entire variable domain, with the rest obtained from reference TRBV2 and TRBJ2-7, is as follows: EPEVTQTPSHQVTQMGQEVILRCVPISNHLYFYWYRQILGQKVEFLVSFYNNEISEKSEIFDDQFSVERPDGSNFTLKIRSTKLEDSAMYFCASTGGKIGPEQYFGPGTRLTVT.

The chain uses TRBV5-1 and TRBJ2-1, with 11 bases lining up with TRBD2. V lost 1 base, J lost 6 bases, and 6 bases stayed unmatched. Germline CDR1 SGHRS, CDR2 YFSETQ. This CDR3 comprises 16 residues. CDR3 DNA sequence: TGCGCCAGCAGCTTGTTGCTAGCGGGAGGTGGCAATGAGCAGTTCTTC. It is translated as CASSLLLAGGGNEQFF.

The gene calls are TRBV6-5 and TRBJ2-1, with 7 bases fitting TRBD1. V lost 2 bases, J lost 7 bases, and 8 bases stayed unmatched. The CDR3 loop spans 15 amino acids. In germline, CDR1 is MNHEY, CDR2 SVGAGI. As DNA, the CDR3 is TGTGCCAGCAGTTACGACAGGGACCAAGTGAATGAGCAGTTCTTC. As protein: CASSYDRDQVNEQFF.

With respect to this clone: The identical CDR3 is also encoded by other nucleotide sequences in the sample. The chain employs TRBV6-5 and TRBJ2-5, with D perhaps matching TRBD1 (6 bases). The CDR3 contains 13 residues. V was cut by 0 bases and J by 5 bases, with 7 bases left in between. Germline lookup yields CDR1 MNHEY and CDR2 SVGAGI. The CDR3: CASSYSRGETQYF. The CDR3 DNA follows: TGTGCCAGCAGTTACTCTAGGGGGGAGACCCAGTACTTC.

The chain has TRBV6-2 or TRBV6-3 and TRBJ2-7; 8 positions match TRBD2. Germline CDR1 MNHEY, CDR2 SVGEGT. The CDR3 runs to 12 residues. The junction had 3 bases not matched to a gene; V was cut back by 5 bases and J by 6 bases. The CDR3 loop reads CASSRLAFEQYF. CDR3 sequence (DNA): TGTGCCAGCAGTCGACTAGCGTTCGAGCAGTACTTC.

The chain's CDR3 is CSAGLLAGYNEQFF. The DNA for the CDR3 is TGCAGCGCCGGGTTGTTAGCGGGGTACAATGAGCAGTTCTTC. The chain combines TRBV29-1 with TRBJ2-1; 8 positions match TRBD2. CDR1 is SQVTM, CDR2 ANQGSEA, per germline. CDR3 size: 14 residues. V gave up 7 bases and J gave up 4 bases; unmatched junction bases: 9.